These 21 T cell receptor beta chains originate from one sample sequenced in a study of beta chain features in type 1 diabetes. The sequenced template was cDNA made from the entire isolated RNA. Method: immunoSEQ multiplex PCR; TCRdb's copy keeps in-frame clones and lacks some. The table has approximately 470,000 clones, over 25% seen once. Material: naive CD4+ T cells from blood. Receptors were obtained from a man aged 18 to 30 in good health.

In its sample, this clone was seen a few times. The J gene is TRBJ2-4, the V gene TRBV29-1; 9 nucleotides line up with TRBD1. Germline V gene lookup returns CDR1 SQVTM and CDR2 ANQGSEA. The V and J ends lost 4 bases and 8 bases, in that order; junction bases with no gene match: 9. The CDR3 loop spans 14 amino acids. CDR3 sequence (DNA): TGCAGCGTTGGGTACGAGACAGGGGGAGACATTCAGTACTTC. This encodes CSVGYETGGDIQYF.

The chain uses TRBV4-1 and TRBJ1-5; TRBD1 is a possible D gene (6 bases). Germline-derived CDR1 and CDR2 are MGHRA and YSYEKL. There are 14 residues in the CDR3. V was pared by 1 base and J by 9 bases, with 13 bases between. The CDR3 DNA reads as TGCGCCAGCAGCCAAGCCACAGGGACTGCGCCCCAGCATTTT. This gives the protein CASSQATGTAPQHF.

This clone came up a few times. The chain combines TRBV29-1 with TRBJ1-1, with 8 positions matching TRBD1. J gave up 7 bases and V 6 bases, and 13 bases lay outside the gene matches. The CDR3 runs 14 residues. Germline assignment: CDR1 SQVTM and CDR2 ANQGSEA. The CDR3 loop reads CSVYRQGRVVEAFF. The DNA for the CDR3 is TGCAGCGTATACCGACAGGGGCGGGTGGTTGAAGCTTTCTTT.

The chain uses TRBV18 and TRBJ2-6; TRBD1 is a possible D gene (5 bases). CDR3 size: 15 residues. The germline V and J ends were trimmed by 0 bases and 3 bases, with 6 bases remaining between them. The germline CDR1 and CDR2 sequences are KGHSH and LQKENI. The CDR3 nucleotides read TGTGCCAGCTCACCACCAGGGGATGGGGCCAACGTCCTGACTTTC. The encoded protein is CASSPPGDGANVLTF. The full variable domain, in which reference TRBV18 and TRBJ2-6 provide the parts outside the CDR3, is NAGVMQNPRHLVRRRGQEARLRCSPMKGHSHVYWYRQLPEEGLKFMVYLQKENIIDESGMPKERFSAEFPKEGPSILRIQQVVRGDSAAYFCASSPPGDGANVLTFGAGSRLTVL.

CDR3 sequence reads: CASSLTSGISTDTQYF. The CDR3 nucleotides read TGTGCCAGCAGCTTAACTAGCGGGATTAGCACAGATACGCAGTATTTT. The chain joins TRBV7-6 to TRBJ2-3, with 10 bases lining up with TRBD2. The CDR3 totals 16 residues. The V gene's germline CDR1 is SGHVS and CDR2 FNYEAQ. With 2 bases clipped from V and 0 bases from J, the junction kept 2 bases outside the gene matches.

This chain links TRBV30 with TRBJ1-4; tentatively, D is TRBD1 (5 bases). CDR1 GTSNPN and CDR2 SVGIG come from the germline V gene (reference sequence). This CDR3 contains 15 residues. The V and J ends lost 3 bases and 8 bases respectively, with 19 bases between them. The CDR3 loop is CAWSSTPGGWEKLFF. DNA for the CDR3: TGTGCCTGGAGCTCTACTCCGGGGGGATGGGAAAAACTGTTTTTT.

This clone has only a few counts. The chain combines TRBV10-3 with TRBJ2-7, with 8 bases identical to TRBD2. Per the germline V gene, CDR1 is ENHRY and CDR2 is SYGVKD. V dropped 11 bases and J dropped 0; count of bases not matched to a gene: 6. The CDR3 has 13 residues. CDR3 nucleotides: TGTGCCTCCACCAGCGGGAGCTCCTACGAGCAGTACTTC. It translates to CASTSGSSYEQYF.

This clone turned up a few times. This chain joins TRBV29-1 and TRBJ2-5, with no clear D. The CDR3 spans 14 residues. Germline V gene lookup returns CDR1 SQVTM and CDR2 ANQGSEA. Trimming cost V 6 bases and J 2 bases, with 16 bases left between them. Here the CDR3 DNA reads TGCAGCGTGTCCGGCTTGAGCTCACAAGAGACCCAGTACTTC. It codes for CSVSGLSSQETQYF.

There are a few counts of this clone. CDR3 protein: CASSKGRGFWAGANVLTF. DNA of the CDR3: TGTGCCAGCAGCAAAGGCAGGGGATTCTGGGCCGGGGCCAACGTCCTGACTTTC. This chain joins TRBV21-1 and TRBJ2-6; TRBD1, the table's D call, was not compared with the DNA. TRBV21-1 is shown as a pseudogene. CDR3 size: 18 residues.

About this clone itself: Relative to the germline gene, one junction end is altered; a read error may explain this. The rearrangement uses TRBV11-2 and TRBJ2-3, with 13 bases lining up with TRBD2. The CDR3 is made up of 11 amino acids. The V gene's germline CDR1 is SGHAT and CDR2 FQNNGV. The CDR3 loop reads CASSPGLAGVF. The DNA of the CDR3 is TGTGCCAGCAGCCCAGGACTAGCGGGAGTTTTT. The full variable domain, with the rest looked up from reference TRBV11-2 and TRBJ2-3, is EAGVAQSPRYKIIEKRQSVAFWCNPISGHATLYWYQQILGQGPKLLIQFQNNGVVDDSQLPKDRFSAERLKGVDSTLKIQPAKLEDSAVYLCASSPGLAGVFGPGTRLTVL.

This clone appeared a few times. CDR3 in amino acids: CASSLEPGIDTQYF. The CDR3 DNA reads as TGTGCCAGCAGCTTAGAACCAGGGATAGATACGCAGTATTTT. The chain recombines TRBV11-2 with TRBJ2-3, with D perhaps matching TRBD1 (5 bases). The ends were cut back, 0 bases at V and 5 bases at J, with 9 bases in the middle. Germline values: CDR1 SGHAT, CDR2 FQNNGV. This CDR3 is built from 14 residues.

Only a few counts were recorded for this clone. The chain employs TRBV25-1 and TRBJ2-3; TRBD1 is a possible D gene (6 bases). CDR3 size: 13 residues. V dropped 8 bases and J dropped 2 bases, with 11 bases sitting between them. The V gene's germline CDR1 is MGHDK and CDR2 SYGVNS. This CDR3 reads CASRWDNTDTQYF. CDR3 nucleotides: TGTGCCAGCCGATGGGACAACACAGATACGCAGTATTTT.

This CDR3 reads CSAGLADEQFF. CDR3 sequence (DNA): TGCAGTGCCGGACTAGCCGATGAGCAGTTCTTC. The gene calls are TRBV20-1 and TRBJ2-1, with TRBD2 identical over 8 bases. Losses at the gene ends were 6 bases for V and 8 bases for J; bases not matched to a gene: 3. The CDR3 spans 11 residues. Germline V gene sequence: CDR1 DFQATT, CDR2 SNEGSKA (reference sequence).

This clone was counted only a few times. The CDR3 bases are TGCAGCGTTAAAGGCACAGATACGCAGTATTTT. Its protein is CSVKGTDTQYF. The rearrangement joins TRBV29-1 to TRBJ2-3; D is undetermined. Germline V gives CDR1 SQVTM, CDR2 ANQGSEA. The CDR3 is 11 amino acids. V lost 5 bases, J lost 1 base, and 4 bases lay in between.

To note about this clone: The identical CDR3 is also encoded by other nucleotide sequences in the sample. The CDR3 DNA reads TGTGCCAGTAGTCCGGGACTATACAATGAGCAGTTCTTC. Translating gives CASSPGLYNEQFF. The V and J genes are TRBV19 and TRBJ2-1; TRBD2 agrees at 7 bases. The ends lost 5 bases at V and 4 bases at J; junction bases unmatched: 2. In germline, CDR1 is LNHDA, CDR2 SQIVND (reference sequence). This CDR3 comprises 13 residues. Full variable domain (outside the CDR3, taken from reference TRBV19 and TRBJ2-1): DGGITQSPKYLFRKEGQNVTLSCEQNLNHDAMYWYRQDPGQGLRLIYYSQIVNDFQKGDIAEGYSVSREKKESFPLTVTSAQKNPTAFYLCASSPGLYNEQFFGPGTRLTVL.

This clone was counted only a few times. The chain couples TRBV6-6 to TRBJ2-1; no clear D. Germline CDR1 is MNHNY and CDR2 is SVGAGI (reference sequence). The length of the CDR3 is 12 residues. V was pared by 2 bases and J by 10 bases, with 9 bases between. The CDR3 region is CASSYRPEEQFF. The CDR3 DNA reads TGTGCCAGCAGTTACAGACCTGAGGAGCAGTTCTTC.

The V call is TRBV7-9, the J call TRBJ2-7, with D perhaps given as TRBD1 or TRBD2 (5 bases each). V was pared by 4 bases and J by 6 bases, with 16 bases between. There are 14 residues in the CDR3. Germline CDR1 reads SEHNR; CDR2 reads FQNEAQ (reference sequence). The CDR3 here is CASSWGRDQGEQYF. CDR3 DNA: TGTGCCAGCAGCTGGGGCAGGGACCAGGGCGAGCAGTACTTC.

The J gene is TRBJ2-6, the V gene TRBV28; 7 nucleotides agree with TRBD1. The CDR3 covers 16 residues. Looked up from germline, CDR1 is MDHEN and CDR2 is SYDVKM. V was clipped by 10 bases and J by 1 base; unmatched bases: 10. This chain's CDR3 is CATRYRGGSGANVLTF. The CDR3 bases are TGTGCCACACGGTACAGGGGTGGATCTGGGGCCAACGTCCTGACTTTC.

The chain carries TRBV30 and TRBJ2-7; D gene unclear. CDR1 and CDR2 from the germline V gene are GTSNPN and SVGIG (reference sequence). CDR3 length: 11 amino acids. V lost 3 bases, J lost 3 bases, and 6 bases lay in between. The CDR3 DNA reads TGTGCCTGGAGCGGTCGCTACGAGCAGTACTTC. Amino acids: CAWSGRYEQYF. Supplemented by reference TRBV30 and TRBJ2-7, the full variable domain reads SQTIHQWPATLVQPVGSPLSLECTVEGTSNPNLYWYRQAAGRGLQLLFYSVGIGQISSEVPQNLSASRPQDRQFILSSKKLLLSDSGFYLCAWSGRYEQYFGPGTRLTVT.

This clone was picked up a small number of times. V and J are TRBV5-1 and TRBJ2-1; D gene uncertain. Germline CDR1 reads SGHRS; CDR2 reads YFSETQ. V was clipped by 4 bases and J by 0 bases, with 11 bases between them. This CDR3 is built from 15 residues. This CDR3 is CASSPLGNSYNEQFF. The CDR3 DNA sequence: TGCGCCAGCAGCCCACTTGGTAACTCCTACAATGAGCAGTTCTTC. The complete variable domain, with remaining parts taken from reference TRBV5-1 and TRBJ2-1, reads KAGVTQTPRYLIKTRGQQVTLSCSPISGHRSVSWYQQTPGQGLQFLFEYFSETQRNKGNFPGRFSGRQFSNSRSEMNVSTLELGDSALYLCASSPLGNSYNEQFFGPGTRLTVL.

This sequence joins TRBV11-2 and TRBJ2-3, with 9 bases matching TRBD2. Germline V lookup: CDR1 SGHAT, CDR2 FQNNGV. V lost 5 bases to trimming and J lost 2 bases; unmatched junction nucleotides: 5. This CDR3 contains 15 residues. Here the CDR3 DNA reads TGTGCCAGCAGCATTAGCGGGAGCCCCACAGATACGCAGTATTTT. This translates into CASSISGSPTDTQYF.